This T cell receptor (beta chain) was identified in a study of cytomegalovirus exposure and HLA in healthy donors. Turning to the study itself: Of roughly 360 genotyped donors, more than 75% grouped in the Caucasian-associated ancestry cluster. Study-wide results and limits: Confirmation was obtained in vitro that a few CMV-associated chains are specific for CMV antigens.

The table lists this clone with a count of one. The antigen is unknown. The V and J ends lost 5 bases and 5 bases respectively, with 9 bases between them. Germline V CDR1 and CDR2: LNHDA, SQIVND (reference sequence). The CDR3 contains 12 residues. The PCR employed 60 Vbeta primers together with 13 Jbeta primers. The table came from immunoSEQ multiplex PCR; TCRdb's copy has only in-frame clones and leaves some out. This table has over 150,000 clones, around 77% appearing once. The sequenced material came from PBMCs. This chain links TRBV19 with TRBJ1-1; D remains ambiguous. The clonotype originates from a woman in her 30s in good health and CMV-seronegative. CDR3: CASSPTRTEAFF. CDR3 nucleotides: TGTGCCAGTAGTCCGACGAGGACTGAAGCTTTCTTT.